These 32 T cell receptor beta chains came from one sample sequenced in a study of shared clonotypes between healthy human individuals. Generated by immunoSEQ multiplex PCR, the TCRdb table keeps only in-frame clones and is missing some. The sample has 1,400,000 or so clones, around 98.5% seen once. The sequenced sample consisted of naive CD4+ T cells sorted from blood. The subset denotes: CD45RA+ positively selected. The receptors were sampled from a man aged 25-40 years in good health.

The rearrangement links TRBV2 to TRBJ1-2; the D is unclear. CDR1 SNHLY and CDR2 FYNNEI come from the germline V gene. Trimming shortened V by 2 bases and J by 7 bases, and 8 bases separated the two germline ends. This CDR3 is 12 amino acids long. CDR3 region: CASSELGGGYTF. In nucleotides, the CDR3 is TGTGCCAGCAGTGAACTGGGCGGTGGCTACACCTTC.

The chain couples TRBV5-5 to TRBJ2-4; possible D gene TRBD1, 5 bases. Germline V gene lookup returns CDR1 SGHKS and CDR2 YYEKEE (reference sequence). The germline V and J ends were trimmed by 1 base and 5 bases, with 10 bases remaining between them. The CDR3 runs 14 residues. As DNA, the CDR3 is TGTGCCAGCAGCTTGTTAGGGGCGGAAAACATTCAGTACTTC. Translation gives CASSLLGAENIQYF.

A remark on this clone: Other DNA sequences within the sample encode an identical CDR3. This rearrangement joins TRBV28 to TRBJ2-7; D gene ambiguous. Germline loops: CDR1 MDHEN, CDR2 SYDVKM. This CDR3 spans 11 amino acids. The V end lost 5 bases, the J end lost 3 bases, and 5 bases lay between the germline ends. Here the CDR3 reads CASSLDYEQYF. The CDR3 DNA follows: TGTGCCAGCAGTCTAGACTACGAGCAGTACTTC.

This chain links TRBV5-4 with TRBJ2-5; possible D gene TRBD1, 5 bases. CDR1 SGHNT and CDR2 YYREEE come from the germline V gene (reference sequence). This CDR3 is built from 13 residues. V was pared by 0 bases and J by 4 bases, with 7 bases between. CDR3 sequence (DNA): TGTGCCAGCAGCTTGGCAGGGCCAGAGACCCAGTACTTC. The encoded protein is CASSLAGPETQYF.

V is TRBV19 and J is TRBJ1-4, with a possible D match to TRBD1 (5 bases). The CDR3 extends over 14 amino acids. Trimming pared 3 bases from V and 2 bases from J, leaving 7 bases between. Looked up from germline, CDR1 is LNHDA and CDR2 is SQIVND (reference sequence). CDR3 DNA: TGTGCCAGTAGTATGACAGTCACTAATGAAAAACTGTTTTTT. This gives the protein CASSMTVTNEKLFF. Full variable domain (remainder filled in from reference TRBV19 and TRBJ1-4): DGGITQSPKYLFRKEGQNVTLSCEQNLNHDAMYWYRQDPGQGLRLIYYSQIVNDFQKGDIAEGYSVSREKKESFPLTVTSAQKNPTAFYLCASSMTVTNEKLFFGSGTQLSVL.

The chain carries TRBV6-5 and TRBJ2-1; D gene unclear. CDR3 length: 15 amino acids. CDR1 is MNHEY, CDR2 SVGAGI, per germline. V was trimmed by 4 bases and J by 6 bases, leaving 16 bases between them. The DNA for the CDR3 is TGTGCCAGCAGTTCTGGTAGTGGGTTCCGCAATGAGCAGTTCTTC. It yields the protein CASSSGSGFRNEQFF.

The CDR3 DNA sequence: TGTGCCAGCAGCTTAGCGGCCGGGAGCCCGAATAGAGCTTTCTTT. This encodes CASSLAAGSPNRAFF. The chain recombines TRBV7-9 with TRBJ1-1; D ambiguous. Germline CDR1 and CDR2: SEHNR and FQNEAQ (reference sequence). V gave up 0 bases and J gave up 10 bases, with 18 bases separating them. The CDR3 extends over 15 amino acids.

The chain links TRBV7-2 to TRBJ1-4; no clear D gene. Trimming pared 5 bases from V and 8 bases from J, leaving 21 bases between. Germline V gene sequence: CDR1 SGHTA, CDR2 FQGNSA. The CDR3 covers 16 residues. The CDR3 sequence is CASSVRRARDVEKLFF. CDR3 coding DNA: TGTGCCAGCAGCGTCCGCCGTGCGCGAGACGTCGAAAAACTGTTTTTT.

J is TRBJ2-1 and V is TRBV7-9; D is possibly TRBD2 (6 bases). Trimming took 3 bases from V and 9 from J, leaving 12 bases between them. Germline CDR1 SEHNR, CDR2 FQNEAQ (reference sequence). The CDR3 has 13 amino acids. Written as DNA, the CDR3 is TGTGCCAGCAGCTTTAGGAGGGGTGTTGAGCAGTTCTTC. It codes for CASSFRRGVEQFF.

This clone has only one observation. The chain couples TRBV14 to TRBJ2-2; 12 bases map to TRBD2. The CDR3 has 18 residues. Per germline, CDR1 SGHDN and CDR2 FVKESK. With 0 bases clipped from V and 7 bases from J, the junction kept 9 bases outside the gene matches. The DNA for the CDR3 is TGTGCCAGCAGCCAAGAAGGAGGACTAGCGGGATCCGGCGGGGAGCTGTTTTTT. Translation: CASSQEGGLAGSGGELFF.

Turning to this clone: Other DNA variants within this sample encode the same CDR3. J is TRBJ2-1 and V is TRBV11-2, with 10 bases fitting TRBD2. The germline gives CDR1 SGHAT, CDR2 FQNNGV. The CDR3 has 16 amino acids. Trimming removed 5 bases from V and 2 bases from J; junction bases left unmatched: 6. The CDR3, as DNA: TGTGCCAGCAGCCCCCGGACTAGCGGAACCTACAATGAGCAGTTCTTC. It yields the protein CASSPRTSGTYNEQFF. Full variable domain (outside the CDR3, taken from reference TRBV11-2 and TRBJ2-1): EAGVAQSPRYKIIEKRQSVAFWCNPISGHATLYWYQQILGQGPKLLIQFQNNGVVDDSQLPKDRFSAERLKGVDSTLKIQPAKLEDSAVYLCASSPRTSGTYNEQFFGPGTRLTVL.

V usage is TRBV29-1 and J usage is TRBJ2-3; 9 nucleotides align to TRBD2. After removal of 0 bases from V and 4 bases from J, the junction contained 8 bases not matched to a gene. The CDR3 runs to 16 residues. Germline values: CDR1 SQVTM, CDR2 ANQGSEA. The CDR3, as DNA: TGCAGCGTTGAAGAGGGGGTAGCGGGAGCGGCAGATACGCAGTATTTT. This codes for CSVEEGVAGAADTQYF.

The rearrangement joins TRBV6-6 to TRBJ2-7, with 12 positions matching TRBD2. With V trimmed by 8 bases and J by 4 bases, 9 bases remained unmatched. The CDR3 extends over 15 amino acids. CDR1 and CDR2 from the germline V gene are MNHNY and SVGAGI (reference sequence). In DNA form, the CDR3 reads TGTGCCAGCGTCCGGTTCGGACTAGCGGGATACGAGCAGTACTTC. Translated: CASVRFGLAGYEQYF.

The CDR3 DNA follows: TGTGCCAGCAGCACCCGGACAAGGAACTATGGCTACACCTTC. This sequence encodes CASSTRTRNYGYTF. The rearrangement uses TRBV7-2 and TRBJ1-2; perhaps TRBD1 as D (5 bases). The CDR3 sequence is 14 residues long. Germline assignment: CDR1 SGHTA and CDR2 FQGNSA. Trimming left V 5 bases short and J 2 bases short, with 12 bases between.

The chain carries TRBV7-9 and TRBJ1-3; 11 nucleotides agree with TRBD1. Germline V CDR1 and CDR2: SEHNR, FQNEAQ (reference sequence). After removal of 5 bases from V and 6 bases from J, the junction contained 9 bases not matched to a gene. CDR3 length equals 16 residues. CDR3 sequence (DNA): TGTGCCAGCAGCCCGCCGGGACAGGGGGTGGAAAACACCATATATTTT. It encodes CASSPPGQGVENTIYF.

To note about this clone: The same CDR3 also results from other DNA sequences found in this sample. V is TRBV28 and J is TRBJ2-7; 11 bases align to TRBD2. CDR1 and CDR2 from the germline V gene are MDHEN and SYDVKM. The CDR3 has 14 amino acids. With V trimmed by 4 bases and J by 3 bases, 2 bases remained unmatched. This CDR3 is CASSSGLAVYEQYF. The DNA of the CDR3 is TGTGCCAGCAGTTCGGGACTAGCGGTCTACGAGCAGTACTTC.

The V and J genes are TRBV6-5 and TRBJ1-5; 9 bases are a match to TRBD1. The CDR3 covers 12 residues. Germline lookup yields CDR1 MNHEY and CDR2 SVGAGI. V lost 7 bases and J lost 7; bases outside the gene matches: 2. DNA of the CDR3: TGTGCCAGCAACACAGGGGGCCAGCCCCAGCATTTT. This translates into CASNTGGQPQHF.

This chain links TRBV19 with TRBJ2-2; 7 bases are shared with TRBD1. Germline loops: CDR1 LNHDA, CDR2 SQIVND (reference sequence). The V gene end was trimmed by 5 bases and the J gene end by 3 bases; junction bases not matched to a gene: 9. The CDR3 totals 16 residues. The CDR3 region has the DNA TGTGCCAGTAGTGCTCGACAGGGCGGATACACCGGGGAGCTGTTTTTT. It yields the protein CASSARQGGYTGELFF.

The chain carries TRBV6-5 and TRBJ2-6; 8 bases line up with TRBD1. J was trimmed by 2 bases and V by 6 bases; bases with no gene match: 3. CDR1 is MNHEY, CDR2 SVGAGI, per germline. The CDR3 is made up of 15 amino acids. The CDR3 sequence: CASSHRGAGANVLTF. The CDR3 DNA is TGTGCCAGCAGCCACAGGGGGGCTGGGGCCAACGTCCTGACTTTC.

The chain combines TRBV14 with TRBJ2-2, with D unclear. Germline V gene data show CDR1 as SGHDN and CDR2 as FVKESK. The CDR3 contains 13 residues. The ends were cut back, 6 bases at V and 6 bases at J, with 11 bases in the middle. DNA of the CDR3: TGTGCCAGCAGTCGAATAGGCCCCGGGGAGCTGTTTTTT. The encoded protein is CASSRIGPGELFF.

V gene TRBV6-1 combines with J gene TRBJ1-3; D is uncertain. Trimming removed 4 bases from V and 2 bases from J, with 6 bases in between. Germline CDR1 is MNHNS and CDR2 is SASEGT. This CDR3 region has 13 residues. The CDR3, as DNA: TGTGCCAGCAGTGCGGCCCCTGGAAACACCATATATTTT. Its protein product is CASSAAPGNTIYF.

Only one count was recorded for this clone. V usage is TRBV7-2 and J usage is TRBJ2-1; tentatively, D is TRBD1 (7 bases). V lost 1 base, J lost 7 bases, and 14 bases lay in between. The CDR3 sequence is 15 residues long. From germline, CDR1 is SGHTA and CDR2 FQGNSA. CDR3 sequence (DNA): TGTGCCAGCAGCTTAGTTACGACAGGGAGGAATGAGCAGTTCTTC. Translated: CASSLVTTGRNEQFF.

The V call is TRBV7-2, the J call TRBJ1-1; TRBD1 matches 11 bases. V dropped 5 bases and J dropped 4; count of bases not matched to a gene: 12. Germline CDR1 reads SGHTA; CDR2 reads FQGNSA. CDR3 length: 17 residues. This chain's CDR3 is CASSNRRDRGWSTEAFF. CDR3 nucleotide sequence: TGTGCCAGCAGCAATAGAAGGGACAGGGGGTGGAGCACTGAAGCTTTCTTT.

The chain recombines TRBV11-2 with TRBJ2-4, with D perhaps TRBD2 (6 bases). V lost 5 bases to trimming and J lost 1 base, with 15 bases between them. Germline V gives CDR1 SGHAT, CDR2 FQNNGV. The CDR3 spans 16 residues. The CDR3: CASSPRSGEAKNIQYF. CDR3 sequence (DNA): TGTGCCAGCAGCCCTCGGTCGGGAGAGGCCAAAAACATTCAGTACTTC.

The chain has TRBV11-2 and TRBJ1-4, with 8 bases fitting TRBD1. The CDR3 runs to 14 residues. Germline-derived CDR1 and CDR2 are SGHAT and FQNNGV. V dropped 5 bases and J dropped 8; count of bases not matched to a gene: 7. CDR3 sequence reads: CASSPGQGGEKLFF. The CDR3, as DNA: TGTGCCAGCAGCCCCGGACAGGGTGGAGAAAAACTGTTTTTT.

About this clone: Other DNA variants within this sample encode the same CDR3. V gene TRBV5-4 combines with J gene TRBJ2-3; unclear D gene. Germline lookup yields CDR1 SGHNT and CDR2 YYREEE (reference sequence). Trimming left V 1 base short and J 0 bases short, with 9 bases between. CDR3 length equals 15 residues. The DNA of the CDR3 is TGTGCCAGCAGCTTGTCTGGAACTAGCACAGATACGCAGTATTTT. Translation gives CASSLSGTSTDTQYF.

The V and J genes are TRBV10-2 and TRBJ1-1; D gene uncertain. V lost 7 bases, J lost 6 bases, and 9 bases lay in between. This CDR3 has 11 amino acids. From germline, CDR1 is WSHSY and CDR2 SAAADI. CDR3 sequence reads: CASTRAAEAFF. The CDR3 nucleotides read TGCGCCAGCACCCGCGCGGCTGAAGCTTTCTTT.

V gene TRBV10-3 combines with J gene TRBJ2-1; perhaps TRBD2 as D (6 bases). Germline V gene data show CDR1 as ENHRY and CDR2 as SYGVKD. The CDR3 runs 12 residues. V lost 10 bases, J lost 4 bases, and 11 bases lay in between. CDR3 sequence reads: CASDSGYNEQFF. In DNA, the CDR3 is TGTGCCAGCGATAGCGGATACAATGAGCAGTTCTTC.

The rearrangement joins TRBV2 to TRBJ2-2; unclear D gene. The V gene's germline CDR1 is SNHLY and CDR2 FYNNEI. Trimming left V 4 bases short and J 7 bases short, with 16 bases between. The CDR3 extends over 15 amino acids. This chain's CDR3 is CASSGADYSFGELFF. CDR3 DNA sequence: TGTGCCAGCAGTGGGGCAGATTATTCCTTCGGGGAGCTGTTTTTT.

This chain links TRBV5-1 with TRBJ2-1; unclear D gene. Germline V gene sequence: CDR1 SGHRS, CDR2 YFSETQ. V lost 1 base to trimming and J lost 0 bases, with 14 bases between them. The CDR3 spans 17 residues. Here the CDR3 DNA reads TGCGCCAGCAGCTTGAAGCCAGCCCTGAGCTCCTACAATGAGCAGTTCTTC. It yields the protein CASSLKPALSSYNEQFF.

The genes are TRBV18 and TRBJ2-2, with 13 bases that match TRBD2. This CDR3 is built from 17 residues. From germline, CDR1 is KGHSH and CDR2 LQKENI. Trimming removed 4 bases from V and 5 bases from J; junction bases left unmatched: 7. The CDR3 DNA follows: TGTGCCAGCTCACGAGGACTAGCGGGAGCCTTAACCGGGGAGCTGTTTTTT. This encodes CASSRGLAGALTGELFF.

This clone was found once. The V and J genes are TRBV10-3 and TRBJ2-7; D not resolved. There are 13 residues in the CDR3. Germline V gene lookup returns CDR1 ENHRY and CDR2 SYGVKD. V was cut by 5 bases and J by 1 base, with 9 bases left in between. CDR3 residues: CAISNSLSYEQYF. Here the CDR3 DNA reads TGTGCCATCAGTAACAGCTTATCCTACGAGCAGTACTTC.